These 13 T cell receptor beta chains originate from one sample sequenced in a study of blood T cells in healthy people across ages. Primers used in a second PCR of roughly 7 to 12 cycles were a sample-barcoded 5' primer and a J-beta primer mix. TCRdb re-called the 5' RACE reads with MiXCR, one entry per CDR3 protein. The sample carries around 1,000,000 distinct CDR3 sequences, roughly 24% recorded once. This sample was shared with a second study, whose subject was T cells of mothers and their children.

Input material: blood. The receptors stem from a girl under 10 years old in good health.

The chain couples TRBV29-1 to TRBJ2-1, with 10 nucleotides matching TRBD2. Germline trimming cut 2 bases from V and 6 bases from J; bases unmatched to any gene: 7. CDR3 length equals 15 residues. In germline, CDR1 is SQVTM, CDR2 ANQGSEA. The CDR3 here is CSVELAGESGNEQFF. CDR3 nucleotide sequence: TGCAGCGTTGAACTAGCGGGAGAGAGTGGCAATGAGCAGTTCTTC.

This clonotype was detected a few times. The genes are TRBV6-1 and TRBJ1-5; the D is unclear. Deletions cut 2 bases from V and 3 bases from J, with 5 bases between. Looked up from germline, CDR1 is MNHNS and CDR2 is SASEGT. The CDR3 covers 13 residues. CDR3 sequence (DNA): TGTGCCAGCAGTGAATGGTTCAATCAGCCCCAGCATTTT. This gives the protein CASSEWFNQPQHF.

The V call is TRBV19, the J call TRBJ1-2; D perhaps matches TRBD1 (6 bases). CDR1 is LNHDA and CDR2 is SQIVND in the germline V gene (reference sequence). The V end lost 6 bases, the J end lost 6 bases, and 20 bases lay between the germline ends. The CDR3 runs 15 residues. CDR3 protein: CASRSGTNLRNGYTF. For the CDR3, the DNA is TGTGCCAGTAGATCCGGGACAAACCTTAGGAATGGCTACACCTTC.

The chain combines TRBV7-2 with TRBJ2-7; 7 nucleotides agree with TRBD2. The germline V gene encodes CDR1 SGHTA and CDR2 FQGNSA. The CDR3 has 16 residues. Unmatched junction bases numbered 6, after V lost 1 base and J lost 0 bases. This chain's CDR3 is CASSLVGLADSYEQYF. The CDR3, as DNA: TGTGCCAGCAGCTTAGTCGGGCTAGCGGACTCCTACGAGCAGTACTTC.

The genes are TRBV7-2 and TRBJ2-1; 7 bases fit TRBD1. Germline loops: CDR1 SGHTA, CDR2 FQGNSA. V lost 0 bases and J lost 4; bases outside the gene matches: 3. The CDR3 contains 15 residues. The CDR3 DNA is TGTGCCAGCAGCTTAGCCGGGACAGTATACAATGAGCAGTTCTTC. Encoded protein: CASSLAGTVYNEQFF.

The chain combines TRBV21-1 with TRBJ1-1; the tabulated D call, TRBD1, remains unverified against the DNA. TRBV21-1 is labeled a pseudogene. The CDR3 is 9 amino acids. The CDR3 here is CASGGEAFF. The DNA for the CDR3 is TGTGCCAGCGGGGGTGAAGCTTTCTTT.

A few counts support this clonotype. This chain uses TRBV9 with TRBJ2-2; 8 positions match TRBD2. J gave up 1 base and V 4 bases, and 9 bases lay outside the gene matches. The germline CDR1 and CDR2 sequences are SGDLS and YYNGEE. This CDR3 comprises 17 residues. The CDR3 sequence is CASSPVAGGLNTGELFF. The CDR3 bases are TGTGCCAGCAGCCCAGTGGCGGGGGGCTTGAACACCGGGGAGCTGTTTTTT.

The V call is TRBV2, the J call TRBJ2-3, with D possibly called TRBD1 or TRBD2 (6 bases each). The CDR3 totals 15 residues. The ends were cut back, 8 bases at V and 0 bases at J, with 15 bases in the middle. Germline V gene sequence: CDR1 SNHLY, CDR2 FYNNEI. The CDR3 DNA reads TGTGCCAGCCGTAAGGGGGACTTTAGCACAGATACGCAGTATTTT. Protein: CASRKGDFSTDTQYF.

This chain uses TRBV20-1 with TRBJ2-3, with D perhaps TRBD1 or TRBD2 (6 bases each). The CDR3 runs to 16 residues. V lost 5 bases and J 0 bases, leaving 18 bases between the germline ends. Per the germline V gene, CDR1 is DFQATT and CDR2 is SNEGSKA (reference sequence). CDR3: CSASPGGPTSTDTQYF. CDR3 DNA: TGCAGTGCTTCCCCTGGGGGGCCAACTAGCACAGATACGCAGTATTTT.

The chain combines TRBV20-1 with TRBJ2-5, with a weak D call TRBD2 (5 bases). In germline, CDR1 is DFQATT, CDR2 SNEGSKA (reference sequence). Trimming removed 3 bases at V and 6 bases at J, with 17 bases between. This CDR3 is built from 14 residues. Here the CDR3 DNA reads TGCAGTGCTAGCATCCCAACGGGGTCTAAGACCCAGTACTTC. Protein: CSASIPTGSKTQYF.

J is TRBJ1-1 and V is TRBV28; D call uncertain. Germline V gene sequence: CDR1 MDHEN, CDR2 SYDVKM. Deletions cut 1 base from V and 7 bases from J, with 7 bases between. There are 12 residues in the CDR3. In DNA, the CDR3 is TGTGCCAGCAGTTTATTGGGGTTTGAAGCTTTCTTT. Translating it yields CASSLLGFEAFF.

The chain has TRBV20-1 and TRBJ1-6; D remains unclear. V lost 4 bases and J 7 bases, leaving 14 bases between the germline ends. This CDR3 is built from 14 residues. Germline CDR1 and CDR2: DFQATT and SNEGSKA (reference sequence). CDR3 DNA sequence: TGCAGTGCTATCGGGAGAATTCGAAATTCACCCCTCCACTTT. Its protein product is CSAIGRIRNSPLHF.

This clonotype was detected many times. This chain links TRBV12-3 or TRBV12-4 with TRBJ1-5; D possibly corresponds to TRBD1 (6 bases). The CDR3 spans 14 residues. Trimming stripped 4 bases from V and 3 bases from J, with 10 bases between. The CDR3 spells CASSSTGPNQPQHF. In DNA form, the CDR3 reads TGTGCCAGCAGTTCCACAGGGCCCAATCAGCCCCAGCATTTT.